Listed below are T cell receptor beta chains from one sample, sequenced in a study of cytomegalovirus exposure and HLA in healthy donors. The table came from immunoSEQ multiplex PCR; TCRdb's copy has only in-frame clones and leaves some out. This table has 150,000 to 200,000 clones, more than 75% appearing once. Material: PBMCs. These receptors were taken from a man aged 18-30 years in good health and CMV-seropositive. CDR3s include the opening cysteine and the closing phenylalanine or tryptophan.

cdr3_aa | j_call | v_call
CASSLQQDSREKLFF | TRBJ1-4 | TRBV7-2
CASSSGTGVREQYF | TRBJ2-7 | TRBV11-3
CASSSGFNQPQHF | TRBJ1-5 | TRBV4-1
CASSQLPPSGGLYEQYF | TRBJ2-7 | TRBV4-3
CASSDRTGAETQYF | TRBJ2-5 | TRBV9
CASSPWGGGGTDTQYF | TRBJ2-3 | TRBV9
CASSVDDFTEVFF | TRBJ1-1 | TRBV9
CASTQGGHLPQHF | TRBJ1-5 | TRBV19
CASSIYSDSYYEQYF | TRBJ2-7 | TRBV19
CASSSWQGTYNEQFF | TRBJ2-1 | TRBV5-5
CASREGSAIETQYF | TRBJ2-5 | TRBV5-1
CASSLSGDTQYF | TRBJ2-3 | TRBV11-2
CASGAGLEAFF | TRBJ1-1 | TRBV6-1
CASSYAGAGETQYF | TRBJ2-5 | TRBV6-5
CSGLTGGHGTQYF | TRBJ2-5 | TRBV29-1
CASSSTGPSYEQYF | TRBJ2-7 | TRBV6-6
CASSYGSSPVPTNNEKLFF | TRBJ1-4 | TRBV5-1
CASSLGGSWNTEAFF | TRBJ1-1 | TRBV7-2
CASSLYENEKLFF | TRBJ1-4 | TRBV5-6
CASSKNLRGDTGELFF | TRBJ2-2 | TRBV21-1
CASSVERGASYEQYF | TRBJ2-7 | TRBV2
CASADSSTDTQYF | TRBJ2-3 | TRBV6-5
CASSIAYSYEQYF | TRBJ2-7 | TRBV7-2
CASSFREGAYEQYF | TRBJ2-7 | TRBV19
CASSLSGKDIEQYF | TRBJ2-7 | TRBV27
CASSPGPTYEQYF | TRBJ2-7 | TRBV11-2
CASSLLAHYNEQFF | TRBJ2-1 | TRBV27